Below, 12 T cell receptor beta chains from the same sample are listed, as sequenced in a study of CD8 T cells in Susac syndrome. The RNA, about 0.5 to 1 ug, was put through reverse transcription using random hexamers. A single record per CDR3 protein comes from TCRdb applying MiXCR to the immunoSEQ multiplex PCR reads. The table shows about 81,000 distinct CDR3 sequences, with about 94% occurring only once. Sequencing was performed on CD8+ T cells from PBMCs. All receptors come from a human donor with Susac syndrome.

The chain links TRBV5-1 to TRBJ2-1, with 8 positions matching TRBD2. The CDR3 has 15 amino acids. With 4 bases clipped from V and 0 bases from J, the junction kept 3 bases outside the gene matches. CDR1 is SGHRS, CDR2 YFSETQ, per germline. For the CDR3, the DNA is TGCGCCAGCAGCCCTAGCGGGCCCTCCTACAATGAGCAGTTCTTC. Its protein product is CASSPSGPSYNEQFF. Together with reference TRBV5-1 and TRBJ2-1, the CDR3 gives the full variable domain: KAGVTQTPRYLIKTRGQQVTLSCSPISGHRSVSWYQQTPGQGLQFLFEYFSETQRNKGNFPGRFSGRQFSNSRSEMNVSTLELGDSALYLCASSPSGPSYNEQFFGPGTRLTVL.

The rearrangement joins TRBV13 to TRBJ2-1; 8 positions match TRBD1. CDR3 length: 15 amino acids. Germline CDR1 reads PRHDT; CDR2 reads FYEKMQ (reference sequence). V lost 6 bases and J lost 9; bases outside the gene matches: 13. The CDR3 reads CASSDRDRMVGEQFF. In nucleotides, the CDR3 is TGTGCCAGCAGTGACCGGGACAGGATGGTAGGTGAGCAGTTCTTC.

V is TRBV29-1 and J is TRBJ1-1; 7 bases line up with TRBD1. Germline-derived CDR1 and CDR2 are SQVTM and ANQGSEA. V lost 3 bases, J lost 4 bases, and 2 bases stayed unmatched. CDR3 length equals 12 residues. DNA for the CDR3: TGCAGCGTTGACTGGGACAGCACTGAAGCTTTCTTT. This codes for CSVDWDSTEAFF.

The chain couples TRBV20-1 to TRBJ2-1, with a tentative D call TRBD2 (6 bases). The CDR3 extends over 12 amino acids. V lost 2 bases and J 5 bases, leaving 7 bases between the germline ends. Germline lookup yields CDR1 DFQATT and CDR2 SNEGSKA (reference sequence). CDR3 region: CSARRRDNEQFF. CDR3 sequence (DNA): TGCAGTGCTAGAAGGAGGGACAATGAGCAGTTCTTC.

This clonotype was seen a handful of times. This chain links TRBV6-2 or TRBV6-3 with TRBJ2-3, with 9 bases that match TRBD2. Germline V gives CDR1 MNHEY, CDR2 SVGEGT. After removal of 2 bases from V and 4 bases from J, the junction contained 4 bases not matched to a gene. The CDR3 is 15 residues long. CDR3: CASSYTVAGADTQYF. The CDR3 DNA sequence: TGTGCCAGCAGTTACACGGTAGCGGGAGCAGATACGCAGTATTTT.

This chain joins TRBV19 and TRBJ2-7; the D is unclear. This CDR3 comprises 14 residues. Trimming left V 2 bases short and J 1 base short, with 9 bases between. Per the germline V gene, CDR1 is LNHDA and CDR2 is SQIVND (reference sequence). Written as DNA, the CDR3 is TGTGCCAGTAGTATAAGTCTAGATTCCTACGAGCAGTACTTC. Protein sequence: CASSISLDSYEQYF.

This chain joins TRBV9 and TRBJ2-7; 8 nucleotides align to TRBD1. The CDR3 spans 14 residues. Germline V lookup: CDR1 SGDLS, CDR2 YYNGEE. J gave up 4 bases and V 0 bases, and 3 bases lay outside the gene matches. The CDR3 sequence is CASSVGDRIYEQYF. CDR3 bases: TGTGCCAGCAGCGTAGGGGACAGGATTTACGAGCAGTACTTC.

The chain links TRBV6-6 to TRBJ2-1, with no clear D. V lost 8 bases to trimming and J lost 3 bases, with 5 bases between them. CDR3 length equals 11 residues. Germline assignment: CDR1 MNHNY and CDR2 SVGAGI (reference sequence). This chain's CDR3 is CASEDYNEQFF. The CDR3 DNA follows: TGTGCCAGCGAGGACTACAATGAGCAGTTCTTC.

This CDR3 is CSARDHDRTANGYTF. The CDR3 region has the DNA TGCAGTGCTAGAGATCATGACAGGACCGCGAATGGCTACACCTTC. The rearrangement links TRBV20-1 to TRBJ1-2, with D possibly matching TRBD1 (6 bases). Per germline, CDR1 DFQATT and CDR2 SNEGSKA (reference sequence). The V and J ends lost 0 bases and 6 bases respectively, with 17 bases between them. The CDR3 is 15 residues long.

V and J are TRBV15 and TRBJ2-1; D gene ambiguous. Germline V gene lookup returns CDR1 LNHNV and CDR2 YYDKDF (reference sequence). CDR3 size: 17 residues. V was shortened by 3 bases and J by 1 base, with 16 bases between the two germline ends. CDR3 sequence reads: CATSRGSLSGSYNEQFF. The CDR3, as DNA: TGTGCCACCAGCAGGGGGTCTCTTTCGGGTTCCTACAATGAGCAGTTCTTC.

This chain uses TRBV2 with TRBJ2-1, with D perhaps assigned TRBD1 or TRBD2 (5 bases each). The CDR3 has 13 residues. V shed 5 bases and J shed 8 bases, with 13 bases lying between them. The germline CDR1 and CDR2 sequences are SNHLY and FYNNEI. DNA of the CDR3: TGTGCCAGCAGTTTACTTCTGGGGGATGAGCAGTTCTTC. Translation: CASSLLLGDEQFF. The full variable domain, its missing parts supplied by reference TRBV2 and TRBJ2-1, is EPEVTQTPSHQVTQMGQEVILRCVPISNHLYFYWYRQILGQKVEFLVSFYNNEISEKSEIFDDQFSVERPDGSNFTLKIRSTKLEDSAMYFCASSLLLGDEQFFGPGTRLTVL.

The chain carries TRBV25-1 and TRBJ1-5, with D unclear. Germline CDR1 and CDR2: MGHDK and SYGVNS. The CDR3 contains 14 residues. Trimming stripped 3 bases from V and 0 bases from J, with 6 bases between. The DNA for the CDR3 is TGTGCCAGCAGTGATAGTAGTAGCAATCAGCCCCAGCATTTT. This codes for CASSDSSSNQPQHF.